This T cell receptor beta chain was retrieved from a study of CD8 T cells in ankylosing spondylitis. The CDR3 has 19 amino acids. Germline CDR1 reads SNHLY; CDR2 reads FYNNEI. The junction had 24 bases not matched to a gene; V was cut back by 7 bases and J by 5 bases. Study-wide findings and caveats: In ankylosing spondylitis blood, a motif of eight highly homologous TCR beta variants appeared characteristic. Previously reported in reactive arthritis synovial fluid and blood were some of the motif variants. With a CD8+ phenotype, disease-linked clones were relatively rare in peripheral blood. Matched synovial fluid from ankylosing spondylitis patients was reported to be enriched for disease-linked clones.

Regarding this clonotype: Antigen unknown.

The authors made TCR beta libraries by quantitative 5'-RACE with molecular barcodes. TCRdb passed the 5' RACE reads through MiXCR, listing each CDR3 protein once. The sample lists some 330,000 distinct CDR3 sequences, approximately 8% occurring once. This clonotype originated in a male donor with ankylosing spondylitis. The genes are TRBV2 and TRBJ1-2, with 8 bases that match TRBD1. Sequencing was performed on blood, either unsorted or a sorted T cell fraction (not recorded which). CDR3 amino acids: CASTQTYGTGYGKGYGYTF. The DNA of the CDR3 is TGTGCCAGCACTCAAACGTATGGGACAGGCTATGGAAAGGGATATGGCTACACCTTC. Filled out from reference TRBV2 and TRBJ1-2, the complete variable domain reads EPEVTQTPSHQVTQMGQEVILRCVPISNHLYFYWYRQILGQKVEFLVSFYNNEISEKSEIFDDQFSVERPDGSNFTLKIRSTKLEDSAMYFCASTQTYGTGYGKGYGYTFGSGTRLTVV.